The 4 T cell receptor beta chains reported below all come from one sample, sequenced in a study of blood T cells in healthy people across ages. A second PCR of 7 to 11 cycles used a sample-barcoded 5' primer and a J-beta primer mix. TCRdb reanalysed the 5' RACE reads using MiXCR and keeps one entry per CDR3 protein. Of 1.8 million or so distinct CDR3 sequences listed, about 39% are singletons. Input material: blood. The source of these receptors is a human donor in good health.

V usage is TRBV7-9 and J usage is TRBJ2-3; D is ambiguous. With 4 bases removed from V and 7 bases from J, the gap between germline ends came to 12 bases. Germline V CDR1 and CDR2: SEHNR, FQNEAQ (reference sequence). The CDR3 loop spans 13 amino acids. As DNA, the CDR3 is TGTGCCAGCAGCTCGCAGGAGTTTTATACGCAGTATTTT. It translates to CASSSQEFYTQYF.

This clonotype was seen only a few times. The gene calls are TRBV11-2 and TRBJ2-3; D is uncertain. CDR3 length: 15 amino acids. V was trimmed by 0 bases and J by 0 bases, leaving 7 bases between them. The germline gives CDR1 SGHAT, CDR2 FQNNGV. CDR3 sequence: CASSLDPSSTDTQYF. The CDR3 DNA sequence: TGTGCCAGCAGCTTAGATCCGAGTAGCACAGATACGCAGTATTTT.

The J gene is TRBJ1-6, the V gene TRBV5-1, with D unresolved. The CDR3 contains 16 residues. Germline CDR1 SGHRS, CDR2 YFSETQ. Trimming left V 0 bases short and J 7 bases short, with 14 bases between. The chain's CDR3 is CASSLAGRVGNSPLHF. The DNA for the CDR3 is TGCGCCAGCAGCTTGGCCGGGAGGGTAGGCAATTCACCCCTCCACTTT.

This clonotype was detected a few times. The V and J genes are TRBV7-9 and TRBJ2-1; 9 bases align to TRBD1. The germline CDR1 and CDR2 sequences are SEHNR and FQNEAQ (reference sequence). The CDR3 has 16 residues. V lost 5 bases to trimming and J lost 8 bases; unmatched junction nucleotides: 13. Here the CDR3 DNA reads TGTGCCAGCAGCCCCGGGACAGGGAACCTTCGGCATGAGCAGTTCTTC. Encoded protein: CASSPGTGNLRHEQFF.